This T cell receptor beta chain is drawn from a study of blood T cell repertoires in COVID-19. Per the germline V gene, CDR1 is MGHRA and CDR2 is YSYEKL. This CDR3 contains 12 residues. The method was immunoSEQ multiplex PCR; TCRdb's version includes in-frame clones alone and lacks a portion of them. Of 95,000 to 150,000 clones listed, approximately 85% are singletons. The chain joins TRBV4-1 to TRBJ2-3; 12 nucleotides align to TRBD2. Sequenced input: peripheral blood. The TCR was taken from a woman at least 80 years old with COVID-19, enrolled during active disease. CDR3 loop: CATSGGADTQYF. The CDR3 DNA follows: TGCGCGACTAGCGGGGGCGCAGATACGCAGTATTTT.